This T cell receptor (beta chain) was sequenced during a study of shared clonotypes between healthy human individuals. Genomic DNA from each subset was divided evenly over several immunoSEQ plates. Libraries were prepared by immunoSEQ multiplex PCR; TCRdb keeps only in-frame clonotypes and omits some of them. Here the sample spans 2,500,000 or so clones, about 90% being singletons. Notes on the study in general: Non-shared clonotypes showed lower generation probabilities than clonotypes common to all four donors. Sharing across four donors was highest in naive CD4 (around 5%) and lowest in memory CD8 (approximately 0.4%).

This clone was counted a single time. Its antigen is not known. The sample has other DNA sequences that encode this CDR3 too. Material for sequencing was naive CD4+ T cells from PBMCs. Regarding subset: CD45RA+ positively selected. This TCR came from a man aged 18 to 29 in good health. Some clones in this sample may be carry-over from other donors' samples.

The CDR3 loop is CASSPSGSHEQYF. CDR3 coding DNA: TGTGCCAGCAGCCCGAGCGGGAGCCACGAGCAGTACTTC. The chain carries TRBV11-3 and TRBJ2-7, with TRBD2 matching over 8 bases. Trimming took 5 bases from V and 5 from J; bases not matched to a gene: 5. The germline CDR1 and CDR2 sequences are SGHNT and YENEEA. The CDR3 is 13 residues long.